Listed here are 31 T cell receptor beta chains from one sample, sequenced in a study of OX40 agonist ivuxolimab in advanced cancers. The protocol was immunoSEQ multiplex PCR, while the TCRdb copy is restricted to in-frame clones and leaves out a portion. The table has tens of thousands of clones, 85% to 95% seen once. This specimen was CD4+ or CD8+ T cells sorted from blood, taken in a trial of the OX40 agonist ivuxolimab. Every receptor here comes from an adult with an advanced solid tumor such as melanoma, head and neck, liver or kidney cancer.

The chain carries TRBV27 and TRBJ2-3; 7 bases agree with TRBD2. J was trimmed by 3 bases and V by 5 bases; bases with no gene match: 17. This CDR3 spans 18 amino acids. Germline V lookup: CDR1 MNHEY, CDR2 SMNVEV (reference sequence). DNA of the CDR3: TGTGCCAGCAGTCCTCTCCCAATCCCCGCGGGAGAGACAGATACGCAGTATTTT. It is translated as CASSPLPIPAGETDTQYF.

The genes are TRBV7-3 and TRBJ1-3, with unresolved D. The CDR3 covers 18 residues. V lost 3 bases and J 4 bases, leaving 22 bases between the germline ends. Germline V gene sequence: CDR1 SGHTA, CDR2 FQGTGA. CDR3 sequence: CASSFFEFLGNCGNTIYF. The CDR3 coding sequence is TGTGCCAGCAGCTTCTTTGAATTTCTGGGCAACTGCGGAAACACCATATATTTT.

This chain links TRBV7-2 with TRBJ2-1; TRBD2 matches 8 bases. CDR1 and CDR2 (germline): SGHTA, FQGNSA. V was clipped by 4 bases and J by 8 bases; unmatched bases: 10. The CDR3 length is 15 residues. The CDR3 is CASSSWGGRPDEQFF. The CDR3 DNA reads TGTGCCAGCAGCTCGTGGGGCGGGAGGCCCGATGAGCAGTTCTTC.

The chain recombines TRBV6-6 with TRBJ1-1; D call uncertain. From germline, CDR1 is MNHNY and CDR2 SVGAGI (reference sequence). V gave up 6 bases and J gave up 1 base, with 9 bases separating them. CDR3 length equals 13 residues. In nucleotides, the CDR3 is TGTGCCAGCAGCGAGAGGGAGAACACTGAAGCTTTCTTT. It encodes CASSERENTEAFF.

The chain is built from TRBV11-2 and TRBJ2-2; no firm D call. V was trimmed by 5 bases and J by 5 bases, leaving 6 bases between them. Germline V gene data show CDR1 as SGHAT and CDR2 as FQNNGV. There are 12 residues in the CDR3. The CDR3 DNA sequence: TGTGCCAGCAGCCCCTTAACCGGGGAGCTGTTTTTT. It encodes CASSPLTGELFF.

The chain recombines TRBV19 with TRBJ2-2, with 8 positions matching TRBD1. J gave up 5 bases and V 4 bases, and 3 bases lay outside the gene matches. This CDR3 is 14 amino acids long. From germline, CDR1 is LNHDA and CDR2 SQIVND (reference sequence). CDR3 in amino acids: CASSTGGETGELFF. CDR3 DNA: TGTGCCAGTAGTACAGGGGGCGAAACCGGGGAGCTGTTTTTT.

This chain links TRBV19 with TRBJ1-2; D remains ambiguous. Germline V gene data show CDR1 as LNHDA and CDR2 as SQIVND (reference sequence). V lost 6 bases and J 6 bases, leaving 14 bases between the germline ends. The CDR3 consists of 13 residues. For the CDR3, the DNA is TGTGCCAGTAGACGAACGGGGTTCGATGGCTACACCTTC. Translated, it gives CASRRTGFDGYTF.

The CDR3 DNA reads as TGTGCCAGCAGTTTATCGAGCCAGGGGGCCTACGAGCAGTACTTC. This codes for CASSLSSQGAYEQYF. This chain links TRBV27 with TRBJ2-7; the match to TRBD1 covers 7 bases. V gave up 0 bases and J gave up 2 bases; unmatched junction bases: 4. The CDR3 has 15 residues. CDR1 is MNHEY and CDR2 is SMNVEV in the germline V gene (reference sequence).

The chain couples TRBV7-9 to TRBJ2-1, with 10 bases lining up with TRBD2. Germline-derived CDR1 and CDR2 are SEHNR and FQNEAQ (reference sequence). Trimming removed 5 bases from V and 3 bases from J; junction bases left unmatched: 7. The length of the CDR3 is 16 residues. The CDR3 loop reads CASSPSGSTFYNEQFF. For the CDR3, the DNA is TGTGCCAGCAGCCCTAGCGGGAGTACTTTCTACAATGAGCAGTTCTTC.

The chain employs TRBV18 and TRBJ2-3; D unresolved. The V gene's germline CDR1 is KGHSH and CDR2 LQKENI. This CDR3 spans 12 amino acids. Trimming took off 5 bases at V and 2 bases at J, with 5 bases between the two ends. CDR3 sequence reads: CASSRTTDTQYF. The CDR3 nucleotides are TGTGCCAGCTCAAGGACCACAGATACGCAGTATTTT.

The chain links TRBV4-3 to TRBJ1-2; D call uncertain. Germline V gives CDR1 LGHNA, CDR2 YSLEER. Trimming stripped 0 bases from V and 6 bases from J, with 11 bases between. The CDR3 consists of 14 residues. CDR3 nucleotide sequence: TGCGCCAGCAGCCAAGATAGGGCTTTCGATGGCTACACCTTC. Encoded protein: CASSQDRAFDGYTF.

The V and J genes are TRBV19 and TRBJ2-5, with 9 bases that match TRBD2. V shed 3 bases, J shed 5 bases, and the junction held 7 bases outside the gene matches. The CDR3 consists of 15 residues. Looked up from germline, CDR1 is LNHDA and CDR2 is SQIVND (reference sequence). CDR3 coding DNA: TGTGCCAGTAGTATTGGGACTAGCTTGTGGGAGACCCAGTACTTC. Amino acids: CASSIGTSLWETQYF.

The CDR3 is CASSLQQGANTEAFF. CDR3 nucleotides: TGTGCCAGCAGCCTCCAACAGGGCGCTAACACTGAAGCTTTCTTT. The V gene is TRBV9, the J gene TRBJ1-1, with a weak D call TRBD1 (6 bases). From germline, CDR1 is SGDLS and CDR2 YYNGEE. The CDR3 is made up of 15 amino acids. The ends were cut back, 4 bases at V and 2 bases at J, with 15 bases in the middle. Full variable domain (remainder filled in from reference TRBV9 and TRBJ1-1): DSGVTQTPKHLITATGQRVTLRCSPRSGDLSVYWYQQSLDQGLQFLIQYYNGEERAKGNILERFSAQQFPDLHSELNLSSLELGDSALYFCASSLQQGANTEAFFGQGTRLTVV.

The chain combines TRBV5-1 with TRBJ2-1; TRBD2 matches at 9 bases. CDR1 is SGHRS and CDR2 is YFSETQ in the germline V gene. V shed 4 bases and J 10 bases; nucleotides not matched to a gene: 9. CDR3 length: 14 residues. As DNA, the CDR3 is TGCGCCAGCAGCCCCCGAGCTAGCGGGGACGAGCAGTTCTTC. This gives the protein CASSPRASGDEQFF. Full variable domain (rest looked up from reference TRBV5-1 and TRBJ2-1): KAGVTQTPRYLIKTRGQQVTLSCSPISGHRSVSWYQQTPGQGLQFLFEYFSETQRNKGNFPGRFSGRQFSNSRSEMNVSTLELGDSALYLCASSPRASGDEQFFGPGTRLTVL.

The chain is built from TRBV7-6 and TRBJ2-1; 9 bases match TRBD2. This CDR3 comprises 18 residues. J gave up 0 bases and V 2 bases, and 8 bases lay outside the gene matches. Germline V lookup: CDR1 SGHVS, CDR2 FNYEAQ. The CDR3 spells CASSLRGGGAGSYNEQFF. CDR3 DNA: TGTGCCAGCAGCTTAAGGGGCGGGGGGGCTGGCTCCTACAATGAGCAGTTCTTC.

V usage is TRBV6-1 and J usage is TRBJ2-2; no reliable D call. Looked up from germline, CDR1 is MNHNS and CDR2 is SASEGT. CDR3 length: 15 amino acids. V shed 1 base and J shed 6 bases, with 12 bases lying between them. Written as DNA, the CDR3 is TGTGCCAGCAGTGAAGAAGGTCTCCTCCCCGGGGAGCTGTTTTTT. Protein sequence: CASSEEGLLPGELFF.

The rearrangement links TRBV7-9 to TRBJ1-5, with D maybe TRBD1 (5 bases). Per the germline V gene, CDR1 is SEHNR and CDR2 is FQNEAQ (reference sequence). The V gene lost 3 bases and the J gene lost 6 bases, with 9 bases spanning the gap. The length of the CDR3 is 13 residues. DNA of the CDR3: TGTGCCAGCAGCTTGGGAGGGGCTCAGCCCCAGCATTTT. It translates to CASSLGGAQPQHF. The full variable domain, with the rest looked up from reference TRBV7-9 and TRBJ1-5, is DTGVSQNPRHKITKRGQNVTFRCDPISEHNRLYWYRQTLGQGPEFLTYFQNEAQLEKSRLLSDRFSAERPKGSFSTLEIQRTEQGDSAMYLCASSLGGAQPQHFGDGTRLSIL.

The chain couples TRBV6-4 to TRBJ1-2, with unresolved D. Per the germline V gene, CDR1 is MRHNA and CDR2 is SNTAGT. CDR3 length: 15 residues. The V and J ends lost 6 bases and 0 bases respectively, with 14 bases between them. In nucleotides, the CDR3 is TGTGCCAGCAGAGAAGGAGTAGGAGCTAACTATGGCTACACCTTC. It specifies CASREGVGANYGYTF.

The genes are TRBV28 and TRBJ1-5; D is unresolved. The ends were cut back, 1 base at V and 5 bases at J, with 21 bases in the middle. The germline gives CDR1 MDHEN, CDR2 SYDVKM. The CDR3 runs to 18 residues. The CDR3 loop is CASSLSGLGSRAHQPQHF. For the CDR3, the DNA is TGTGCCAGCAGTTTATCGGGCCTAGGGAGTCGGGCACATCAGCCCCAGCATTTT.

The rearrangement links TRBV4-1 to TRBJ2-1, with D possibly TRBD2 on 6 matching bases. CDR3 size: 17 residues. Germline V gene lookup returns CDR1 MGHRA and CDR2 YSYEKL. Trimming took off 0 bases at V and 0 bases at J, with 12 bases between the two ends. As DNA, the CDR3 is TGCGCCAGCAGCCAAGAACGGTTGCGGGACTCCTACAATGAGCAGTTCTTC. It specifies CASSQERLRDSYNEQFF.

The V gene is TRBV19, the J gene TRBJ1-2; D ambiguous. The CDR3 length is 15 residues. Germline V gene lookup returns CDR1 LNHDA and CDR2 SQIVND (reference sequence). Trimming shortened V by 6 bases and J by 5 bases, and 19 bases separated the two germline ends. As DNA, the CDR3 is TGTGCCAGTAGGCCTGAGGGTCTTACCGCTTATGGCTACACCTTC. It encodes CASRPEGLTAYGYTF. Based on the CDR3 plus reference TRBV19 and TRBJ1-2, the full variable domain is DGGITQSPKYLFRKEGQNVTLSCEQNLNHDAMYWYRQDPGQGLRLIYYSQIVNDFQKGDIAEGYSVSREKKESFPLTVTSAQKNPTAFYLCASRPEGLTAYGYTFGSGTRLTVV.

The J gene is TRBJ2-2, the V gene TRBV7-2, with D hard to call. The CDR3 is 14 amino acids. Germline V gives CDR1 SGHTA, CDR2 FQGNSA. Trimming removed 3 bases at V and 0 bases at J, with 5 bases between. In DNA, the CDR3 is TGTGCCAGCAGCTTTGGGGCGAACACCGGGGAGCTGTTTTTT. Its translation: CASSFGANTGELFF.

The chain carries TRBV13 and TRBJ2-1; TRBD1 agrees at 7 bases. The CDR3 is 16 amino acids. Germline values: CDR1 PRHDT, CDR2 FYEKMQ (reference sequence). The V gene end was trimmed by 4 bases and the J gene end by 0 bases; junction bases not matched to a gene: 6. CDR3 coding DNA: TGTGCCAGCAGCTGGAAGACAGGGAGCTCCTACAATGAGCAGTTCTTC. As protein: CASSWKTGSSYNEQFF.

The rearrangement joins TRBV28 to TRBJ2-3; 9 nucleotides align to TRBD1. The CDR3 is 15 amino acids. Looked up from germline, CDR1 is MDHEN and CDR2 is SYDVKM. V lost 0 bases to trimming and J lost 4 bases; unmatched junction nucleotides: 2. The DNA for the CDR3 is TGTGCCAGCAGTTTATGGGGACAGGGAGCAGATACGCAGTATTTT. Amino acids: CASSLWGQGADTQYF.

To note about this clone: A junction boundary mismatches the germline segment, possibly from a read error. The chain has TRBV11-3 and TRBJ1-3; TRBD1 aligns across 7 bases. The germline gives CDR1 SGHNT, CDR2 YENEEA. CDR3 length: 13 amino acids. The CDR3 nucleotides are TGTGCCAGCAGTTTAGGGGGCTCGGACACCATATATTTT. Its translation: CASSLGGSDTIYF.

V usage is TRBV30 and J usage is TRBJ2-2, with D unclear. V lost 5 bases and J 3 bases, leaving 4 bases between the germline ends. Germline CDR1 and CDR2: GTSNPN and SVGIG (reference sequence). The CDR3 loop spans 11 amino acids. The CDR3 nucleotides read TGTGCCTGGGATTACACCGGGGAGCTGTTTTTT. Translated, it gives CAWDYTGELFF.

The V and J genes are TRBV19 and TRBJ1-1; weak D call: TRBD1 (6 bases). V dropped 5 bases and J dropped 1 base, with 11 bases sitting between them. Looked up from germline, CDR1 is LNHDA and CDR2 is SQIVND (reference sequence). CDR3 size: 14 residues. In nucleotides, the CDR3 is TGTGCCAGTAGTCCGGGGGCGTCGAACACTGAAGCTTTCTTT. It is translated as CASSPGASNTEAFF.

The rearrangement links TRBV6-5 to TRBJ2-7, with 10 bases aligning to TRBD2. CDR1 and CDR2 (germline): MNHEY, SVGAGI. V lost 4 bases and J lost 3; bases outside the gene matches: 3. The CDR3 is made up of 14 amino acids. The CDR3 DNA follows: TGTGCCAGCAGTTCAGGACTAGCGGTCTACGAGCAGTACTTC. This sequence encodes CASSSGLAVYEQYF.

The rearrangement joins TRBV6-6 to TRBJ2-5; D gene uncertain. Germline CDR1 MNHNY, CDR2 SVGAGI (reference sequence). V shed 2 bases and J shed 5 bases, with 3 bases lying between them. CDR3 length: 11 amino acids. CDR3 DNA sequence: TGTGCCAGCAGTTACGGGGAGACCCAGTACTTC. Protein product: CASSYGETQYF.

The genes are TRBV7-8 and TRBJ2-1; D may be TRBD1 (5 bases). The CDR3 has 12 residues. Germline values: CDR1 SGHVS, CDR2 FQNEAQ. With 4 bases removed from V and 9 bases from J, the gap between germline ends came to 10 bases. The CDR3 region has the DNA TGTGCCAGCAGCTCCAGGACAATTGAGCAGTTCTTC. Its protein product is CASSSRTIEQFF.

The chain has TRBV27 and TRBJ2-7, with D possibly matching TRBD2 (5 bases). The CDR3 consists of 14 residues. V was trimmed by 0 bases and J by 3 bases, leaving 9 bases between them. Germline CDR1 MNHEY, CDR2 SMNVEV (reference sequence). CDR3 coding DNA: TGTGCCAGCAGTTTATCGACGGGGAACTACGAGCAGTACTTC. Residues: CASSLSTGNYEQYF.